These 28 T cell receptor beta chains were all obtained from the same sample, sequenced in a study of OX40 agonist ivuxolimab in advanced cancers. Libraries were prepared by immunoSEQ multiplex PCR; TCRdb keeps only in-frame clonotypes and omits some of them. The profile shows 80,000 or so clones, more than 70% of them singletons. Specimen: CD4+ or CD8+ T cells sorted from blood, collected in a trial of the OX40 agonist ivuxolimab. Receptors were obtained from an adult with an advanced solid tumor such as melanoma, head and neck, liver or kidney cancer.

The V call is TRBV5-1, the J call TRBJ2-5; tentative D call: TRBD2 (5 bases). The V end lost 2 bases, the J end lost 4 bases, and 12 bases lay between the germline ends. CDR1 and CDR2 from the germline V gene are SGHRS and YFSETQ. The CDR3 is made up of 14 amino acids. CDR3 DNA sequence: TGCGCCAGCAGCTTTCTCACTAGAGGAGAGACCCAGTACTTC. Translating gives CASSFLTRGETQYF.

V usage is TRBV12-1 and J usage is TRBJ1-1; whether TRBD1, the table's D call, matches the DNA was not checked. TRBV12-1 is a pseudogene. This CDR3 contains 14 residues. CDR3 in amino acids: CASSFGQKGTEAFF. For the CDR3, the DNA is TGTGCCAGCAGCTTTGGGCAGAAGGGGACTGAAGCTTTCTTT.

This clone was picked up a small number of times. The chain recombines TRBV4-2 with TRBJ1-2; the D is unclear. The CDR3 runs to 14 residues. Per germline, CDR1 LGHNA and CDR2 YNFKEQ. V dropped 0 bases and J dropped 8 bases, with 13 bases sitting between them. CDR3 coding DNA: TGTGCCAGCAGCCAAGATCGGCAGGCCCTGGGCTACACCTTC. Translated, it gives CASSQDRQALGYTF.

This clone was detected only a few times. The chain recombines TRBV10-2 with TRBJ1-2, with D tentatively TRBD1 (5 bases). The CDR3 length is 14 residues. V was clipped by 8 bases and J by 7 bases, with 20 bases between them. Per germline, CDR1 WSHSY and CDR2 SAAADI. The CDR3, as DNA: TGCGCCAGCGCGAGGGACGGAAGGCTCACTGGCTACACCTTC. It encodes CASARDGRLTGYTF.

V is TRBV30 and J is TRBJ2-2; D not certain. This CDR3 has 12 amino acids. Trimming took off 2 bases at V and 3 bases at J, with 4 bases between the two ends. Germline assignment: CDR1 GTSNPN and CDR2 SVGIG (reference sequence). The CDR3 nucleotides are TGTGCCTGGAGTTTGTACACCGGGGAGCTGTTTTTT. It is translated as CAWSLYTGELFF.

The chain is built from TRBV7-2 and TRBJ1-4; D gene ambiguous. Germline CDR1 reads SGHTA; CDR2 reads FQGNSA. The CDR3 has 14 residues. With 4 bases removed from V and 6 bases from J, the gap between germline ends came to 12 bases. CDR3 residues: CASSSQRVDEKLFF. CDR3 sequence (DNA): TGTGCCAGCAGCTCCCAGAGGGTGGATGAAAAACTGTTTTTT.

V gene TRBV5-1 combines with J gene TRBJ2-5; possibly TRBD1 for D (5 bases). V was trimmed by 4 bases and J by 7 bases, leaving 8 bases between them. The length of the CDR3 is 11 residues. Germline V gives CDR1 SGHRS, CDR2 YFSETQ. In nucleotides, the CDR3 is TGCGCCAGCAGCACAGGCGCGACCCAGTACTTC. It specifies CASSTGATQYF.

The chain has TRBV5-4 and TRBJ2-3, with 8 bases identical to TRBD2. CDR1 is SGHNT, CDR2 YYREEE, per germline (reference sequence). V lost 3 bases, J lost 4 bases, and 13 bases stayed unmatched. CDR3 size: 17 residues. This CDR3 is CASSSRQRSGGADTQYF. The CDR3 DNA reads TGTGCCAGCAGCTCACGCCAGCGGAGCGGGGGAGCAGATACGCAGTATTTT.

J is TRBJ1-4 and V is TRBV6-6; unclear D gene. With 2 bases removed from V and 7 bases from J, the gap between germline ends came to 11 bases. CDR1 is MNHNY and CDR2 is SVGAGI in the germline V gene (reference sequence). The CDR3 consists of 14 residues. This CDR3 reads CASSYEILVEKLFF. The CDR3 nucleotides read TGTGCCAGCAGTTACGAGATACTGGTTGAAAAACTGTTTTTT.

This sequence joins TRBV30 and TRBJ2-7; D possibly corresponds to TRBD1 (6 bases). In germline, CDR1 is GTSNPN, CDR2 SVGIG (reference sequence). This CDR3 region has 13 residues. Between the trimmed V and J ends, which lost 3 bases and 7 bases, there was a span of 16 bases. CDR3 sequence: CAWRQGFLGEQYF. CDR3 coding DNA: TGTGCCTGGAGGCAGGGGTTCCTGGGGGAGCAGTACTTC.

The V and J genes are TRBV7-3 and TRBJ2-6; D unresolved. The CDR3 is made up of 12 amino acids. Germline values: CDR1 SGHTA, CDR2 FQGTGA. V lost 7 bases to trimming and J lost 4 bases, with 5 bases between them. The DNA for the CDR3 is TGTGCCAGCACCACGGGGGCCAACGTCCTGACTTTC. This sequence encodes CASTTGANVLTF. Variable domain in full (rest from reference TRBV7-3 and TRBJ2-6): GAGVSQTPSNKVTEKGKYVELRCDPISGHTALYWYRQSLGQGPEFLIYFQGTGAADDSGLPNDRFFAVRPEGSVSTLKIQRTERGDSAVYLCASTTGANVLTFGAGSRLTVL.

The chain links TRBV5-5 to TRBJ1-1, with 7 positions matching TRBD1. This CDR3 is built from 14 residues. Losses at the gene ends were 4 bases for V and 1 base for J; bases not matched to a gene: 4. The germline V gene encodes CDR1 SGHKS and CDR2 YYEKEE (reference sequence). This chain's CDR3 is CASSKGAGNTEAFF. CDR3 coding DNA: TGTGCCAGCAGCAAGGGGGCGGGGAACACTGAAGCTTTCTTT.

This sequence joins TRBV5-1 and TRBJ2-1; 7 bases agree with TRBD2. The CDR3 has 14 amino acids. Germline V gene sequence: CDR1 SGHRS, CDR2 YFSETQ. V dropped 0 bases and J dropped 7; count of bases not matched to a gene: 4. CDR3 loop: CASSLGSGPNEQFF. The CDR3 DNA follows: TGCGCCAGCAGCTTGGGTAGCGGGCCTAATGAGCAGTTCTTC.

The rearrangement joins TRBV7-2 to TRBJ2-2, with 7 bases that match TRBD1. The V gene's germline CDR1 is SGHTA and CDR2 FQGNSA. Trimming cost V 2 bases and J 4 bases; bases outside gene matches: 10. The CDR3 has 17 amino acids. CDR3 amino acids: CASSLMRAQGLTGELFF. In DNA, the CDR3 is TGTGCCAGCAGCTTAATGCGGGCACAGGGGCTCACCGGGGAGCTGTTTTTT.

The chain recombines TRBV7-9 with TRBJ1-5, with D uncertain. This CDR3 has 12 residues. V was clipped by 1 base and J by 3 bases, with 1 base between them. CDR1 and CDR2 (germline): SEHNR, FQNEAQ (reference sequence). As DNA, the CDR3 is TGTGCCAGCAGCTTAGACAATCAGCCCCAGCATTTT. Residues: CASSLDNQPQHF.

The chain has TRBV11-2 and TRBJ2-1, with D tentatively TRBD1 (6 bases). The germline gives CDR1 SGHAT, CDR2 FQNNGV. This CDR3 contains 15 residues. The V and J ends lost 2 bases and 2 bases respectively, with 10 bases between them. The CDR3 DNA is TGTGCCAGCAGCTTATCACAGGGCCCCTACAATGAGCAGTTCTTC. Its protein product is CASSLSQGPYNEQFF.

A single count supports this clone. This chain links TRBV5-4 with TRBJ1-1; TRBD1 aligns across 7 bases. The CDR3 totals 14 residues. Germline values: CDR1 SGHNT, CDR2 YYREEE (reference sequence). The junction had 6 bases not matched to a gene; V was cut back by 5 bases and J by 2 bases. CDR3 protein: CASRPGTANTEAFF. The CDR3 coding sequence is TGTGCCAGCAGACCCGGGACAGCAAACACTGAAGCTTTCTTT.

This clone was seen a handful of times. The CDR3 is CASTRTGAWINSPLHF. CDR3 sequence (DNA): TGTGCCAGCACCCGAACAGGGGCCTGGATCAATTCACCCCTCCACTTT. The gene calls are TRBV27 and TRBJ1-6; 7 nucleotides line up with TRBD1. There are 16 residues in the CDR3. V lost 7 bases, J lost 7 bases, and 13 bases stayed unmatched. Germline CDR1 is MNHEY and CDR2 is SMNVEV (reference sequence).

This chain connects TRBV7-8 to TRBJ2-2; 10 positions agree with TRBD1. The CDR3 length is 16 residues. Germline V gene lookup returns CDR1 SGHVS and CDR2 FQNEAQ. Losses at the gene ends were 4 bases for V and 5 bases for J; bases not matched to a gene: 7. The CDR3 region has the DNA TGTGCCAGCAGCTGGGGGACAGGGGCGGGGACCGGGGAGCTGTTTTTT. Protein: CASSWGTGAGTGELFF.

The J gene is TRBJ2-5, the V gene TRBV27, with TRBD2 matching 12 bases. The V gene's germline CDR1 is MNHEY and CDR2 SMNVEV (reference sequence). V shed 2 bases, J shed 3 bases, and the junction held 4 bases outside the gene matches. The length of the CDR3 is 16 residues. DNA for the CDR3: TGTGCCAGCAGTTTACTAGCGGGGGGGATTAAAGAGACCCAGTACTTC. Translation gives CASSLLAGGIKETQYF.

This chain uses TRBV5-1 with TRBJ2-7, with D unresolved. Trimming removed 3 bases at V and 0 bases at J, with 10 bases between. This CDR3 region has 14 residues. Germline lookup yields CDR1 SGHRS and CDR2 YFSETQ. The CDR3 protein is CASSSMAASYEQYF. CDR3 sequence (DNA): TGCGCCAGCAGCTCCATGGCAGCCTCCTACGAGCAGTACTTC.

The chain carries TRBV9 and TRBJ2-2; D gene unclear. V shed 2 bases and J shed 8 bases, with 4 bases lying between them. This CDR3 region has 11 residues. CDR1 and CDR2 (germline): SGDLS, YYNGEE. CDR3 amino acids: CASSVGGELFF. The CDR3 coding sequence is TGTGCCAGCAGCGTTGGTGGGGAGCTGTTTTTT. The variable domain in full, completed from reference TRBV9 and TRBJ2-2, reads DSGVTQTPKHLITATGQRVTLRCSPRSGDLSVYWYQQSLDQGLQFLIQYYNGEERAKGNILERFSAQQFPDLHSELNLSSLELGDSALYFCASSVGGELFFGEGSRLTVL.

The CDR3 is CASSLRTLGNIQYF. CDR3 bases: TGTGCCAGCAGCTTGAGGACGCTCGGGAACATTCAGTACTTC. The chain joins TRBV5-8 to TRBJ2-4; D unresolved. Germline CDR1 is SGHTS and CDR2 is YDEGEE. The CDR3 spans 14 residues. Trimming left V 1 base short and J 7 bases short, with 12 bases between.

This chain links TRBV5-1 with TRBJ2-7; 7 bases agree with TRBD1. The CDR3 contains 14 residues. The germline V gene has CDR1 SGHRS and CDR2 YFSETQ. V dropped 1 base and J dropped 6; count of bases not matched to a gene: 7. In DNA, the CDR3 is TGCGCCAGCAGCTTGATGCGACAGGGAAGCGAGCAGTACTTC. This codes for CASSLMRQGSEQYF. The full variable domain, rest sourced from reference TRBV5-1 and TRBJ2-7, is KAGVTQTPRYLIKTRGQQVTLSCSPISGHRSVSWYQQTPGQGLQFLFEYFSETQRNKGNFPGRFSGRQFSNSRSEMNVSTLELGDSALYLCASSLMRQGSEQYFGPGTRLTVT.

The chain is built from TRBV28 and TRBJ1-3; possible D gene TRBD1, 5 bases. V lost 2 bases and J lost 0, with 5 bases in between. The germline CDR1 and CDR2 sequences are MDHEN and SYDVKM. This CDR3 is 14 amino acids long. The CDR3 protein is CASSLQGSGNTIYF. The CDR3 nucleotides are TGTGCCAGCAGTTTACAGGGCTCTGGAAACACCATATATTTT.

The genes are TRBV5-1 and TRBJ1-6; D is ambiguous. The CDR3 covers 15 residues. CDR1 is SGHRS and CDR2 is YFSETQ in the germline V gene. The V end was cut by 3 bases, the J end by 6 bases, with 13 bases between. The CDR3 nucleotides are TGCGCCAGCAGCTCTGCGGCAGGCGGTAATTCACCCCTCCACTTT. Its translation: CASSSAAGGNSPLHF.

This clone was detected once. This chain's CDR3 is CASSLGGSMGSNYGYTF. CDR3 bases: TGTGCCAGCAGCTTAGGAGGAAGCATGGGGTCCAACTATGGCTACACCTTC. The V and J genes are TRBV7-9 and TRBJ1-2; D uncertain. With 1 base removed from V and 2 bases from J, the gap between germline ends came to 17 bases. CDR1 SEHNR and CDR2 FQNEAQ come from the germline V gene (reference sequence). This CDR3 has 17 amino acids.

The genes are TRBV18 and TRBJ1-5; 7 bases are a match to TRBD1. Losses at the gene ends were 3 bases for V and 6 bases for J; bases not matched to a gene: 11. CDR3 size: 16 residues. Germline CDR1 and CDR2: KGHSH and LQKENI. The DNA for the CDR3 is TGTGCCAGCTCACCGTATGACAGGGAGAGGGGTCAGCCCCAGCATTTT. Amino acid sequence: CASSPYDRERGQPQHF. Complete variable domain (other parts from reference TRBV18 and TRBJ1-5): NAGVMQNPRHLVRRRGQEARLRCSPMKGHSHVYWYRQLPEEGLKFMVYLQKENIIDESGMPKERFSAEFPKEGPSILRIQQVVRGDSAAYFCASSPYDRERGQPQHFGDGTRLSIL.